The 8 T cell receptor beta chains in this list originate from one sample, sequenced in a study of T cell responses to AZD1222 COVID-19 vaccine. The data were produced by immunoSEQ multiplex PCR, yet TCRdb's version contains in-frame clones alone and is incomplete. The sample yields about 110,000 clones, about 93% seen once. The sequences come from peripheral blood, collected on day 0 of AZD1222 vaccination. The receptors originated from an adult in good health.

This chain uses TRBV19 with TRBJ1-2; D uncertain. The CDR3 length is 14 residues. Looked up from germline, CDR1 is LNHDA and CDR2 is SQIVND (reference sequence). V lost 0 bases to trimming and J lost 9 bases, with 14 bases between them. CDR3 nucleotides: TGTGCCAGTAGTATAGATGGCAGGATGTGGAGCTACACCTTC. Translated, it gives CASSIDGRMWSYTF.

The CDR3 DNA reads as TGTGCCAGCAGCAAGAATAGCGGGGGGACCTACAATGAGCAGTTCTTC. Its translation is CASSKNSGGTYNEQFF. The chain is built from TRBV7-3 and TRBJ2-1, with 10 bases fitting TRBD2. CDR1 and CDR2 from the germline V gene are SGHTA and FQGTGA. This CDR3 contains 16 residues. V shed 5 bases, J shed 2 bases, and the junction held 6 bases outside the gene matches.

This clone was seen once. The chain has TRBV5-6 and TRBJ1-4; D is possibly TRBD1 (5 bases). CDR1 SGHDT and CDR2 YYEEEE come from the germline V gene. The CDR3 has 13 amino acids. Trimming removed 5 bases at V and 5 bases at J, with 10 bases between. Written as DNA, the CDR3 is TGTGCCAGCAGATGGGCAGGGAATGAAAAACTGTTTTTT. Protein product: CASRWAGNEKLFF. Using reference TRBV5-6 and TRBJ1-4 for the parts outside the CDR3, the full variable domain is DAGVTQSPTHLIKTRGQQVTLRCSPKSGHDTVSWYQQALGQGPQFIFQYYEEEERQRGNFPDRFSGHQFPNYSSELNVNALLLGDSALYLCASRWAGNEKLFFGSGTQLSVL.

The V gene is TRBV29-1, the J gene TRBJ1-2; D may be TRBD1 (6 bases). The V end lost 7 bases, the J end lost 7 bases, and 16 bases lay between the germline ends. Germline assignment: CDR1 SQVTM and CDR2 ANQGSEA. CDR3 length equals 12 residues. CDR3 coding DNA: TGCAGCGGAATGGACAGTGTCGGTGGCTACACCTTC. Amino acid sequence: CSGMDSVGGYTF.

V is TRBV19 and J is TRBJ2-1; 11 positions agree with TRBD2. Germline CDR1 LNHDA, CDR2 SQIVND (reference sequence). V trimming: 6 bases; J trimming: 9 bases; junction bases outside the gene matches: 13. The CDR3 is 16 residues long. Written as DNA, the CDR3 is TGTGCCAGTAGCCTCCTTTATAGCGGGGGGGCCCCTGAGCAGTTCTTC. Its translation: CASSLLYSGGAPEQFF. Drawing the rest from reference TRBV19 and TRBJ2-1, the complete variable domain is DGGITQSPKYLFRKEGQNVTLSCEQNLNHDAMYWYRQDPGQGLRLIYYSQIVNDFQKGDIAEGYSVSREKKESFPLTVTSAQKNPTAFYLCASSLLYSGGAPEQFFGPGTRLTVL.

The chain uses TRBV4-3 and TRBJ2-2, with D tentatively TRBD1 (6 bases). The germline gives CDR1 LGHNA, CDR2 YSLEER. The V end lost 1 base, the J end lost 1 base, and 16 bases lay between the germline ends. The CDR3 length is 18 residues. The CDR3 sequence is CASSQGFGAGENTGELFF. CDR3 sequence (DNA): TGCGCCAGCAGCCAAGGGTTTGGGGCAGGGGAGAACACCGGGGAGCTGTTTTTT.

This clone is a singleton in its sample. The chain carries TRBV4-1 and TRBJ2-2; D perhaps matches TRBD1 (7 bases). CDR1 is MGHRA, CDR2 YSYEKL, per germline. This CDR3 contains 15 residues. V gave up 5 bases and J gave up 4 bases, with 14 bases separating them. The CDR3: CASSAYRGGTGELFF. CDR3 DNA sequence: TGCGCCAGCAGCGCGTACAGGGGAGGCACCGGGGAGCTGTTTTTT.

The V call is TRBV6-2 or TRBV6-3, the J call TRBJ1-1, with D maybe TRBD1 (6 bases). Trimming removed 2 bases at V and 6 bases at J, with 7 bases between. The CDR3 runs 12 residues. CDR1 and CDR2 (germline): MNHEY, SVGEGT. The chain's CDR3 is CASSYGGAEAFF. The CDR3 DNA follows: TGTGCCAGCAGTTACGGGGGCGCTGAAGCTTTCTTT.